This TCR beta chain was observed in a study of post-analysis software for immune sequencing data. This clonotype was seen a handful of times. The antigen remains undetermined. Unique molecular identifiers featured in each of the TCR beta cDNA libraries. When about 0.85 to 11 million T cells were used, they gave hundreds of thousands of cDNA molecules. A single record per CDR3 protein comes from TCRdb applying MiXCR to the PCR reads. The sample consists of hundreds of thousands of distinct CDR3 sequences, roughly 27% of them appearing once. The CDR3 is 15 amino acids. Trimming removed 5 bases from V and 4 bases from J; junction bases left unmatched: 5. Germline CDR1 SGHVS, CDR2 FQNEAQ. Study results and limitations: Normalized Chao1 diversity was significantly lower in multiple sclerosis patients than in controls. Strong co-clustering by F measure linked samples that shared a preparation batch. TRBV segments more frequent in patients than in controls numbered roughly 5 and included TRBV5-6, TRBV5-1 and TRBV20-1.

Sequenced sample: blood. The chain links TRBV7-8 to TRBJ2-3, with 11 bases that match TRBD1. The origin of this receptor is a girl between 10 and 17 years old with multiple sclerosis. CDR3 sequence: CASSNGQGAADTQYF. For the CDR3, the DNA is TGTGCCAGCAGCAATGGACAGGGGGCTGCAGATACGCAGTATTTT.